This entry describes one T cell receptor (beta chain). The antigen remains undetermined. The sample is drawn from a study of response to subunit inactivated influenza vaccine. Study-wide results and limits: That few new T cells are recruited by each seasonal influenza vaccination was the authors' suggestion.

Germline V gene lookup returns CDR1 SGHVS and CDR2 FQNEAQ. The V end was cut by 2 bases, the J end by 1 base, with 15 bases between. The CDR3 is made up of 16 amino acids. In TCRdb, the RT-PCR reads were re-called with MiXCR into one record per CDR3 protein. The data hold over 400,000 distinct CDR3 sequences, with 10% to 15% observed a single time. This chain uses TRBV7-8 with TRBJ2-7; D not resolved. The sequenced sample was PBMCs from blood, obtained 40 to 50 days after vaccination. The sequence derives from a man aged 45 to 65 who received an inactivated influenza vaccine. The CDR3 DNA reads TGTGCCAGCAGCTTACCCTCGGAAGGCTATTCCTACGAGCAGTACTTC. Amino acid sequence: CASSLPSEGYSYEQYF.